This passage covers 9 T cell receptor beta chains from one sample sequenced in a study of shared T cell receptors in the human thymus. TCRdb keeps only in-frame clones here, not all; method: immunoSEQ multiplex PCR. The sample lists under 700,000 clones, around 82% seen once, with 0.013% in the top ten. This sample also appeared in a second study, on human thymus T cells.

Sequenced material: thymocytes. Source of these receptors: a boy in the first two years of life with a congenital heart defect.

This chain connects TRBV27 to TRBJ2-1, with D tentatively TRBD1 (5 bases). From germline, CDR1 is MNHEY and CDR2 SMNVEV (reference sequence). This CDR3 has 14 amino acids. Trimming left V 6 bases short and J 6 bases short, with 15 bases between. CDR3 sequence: CASRLTALVNEQFF. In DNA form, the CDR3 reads TGTGCCAGCAGGTTGACAGCTCTCGTCAATGAGCAGTTCTTC.

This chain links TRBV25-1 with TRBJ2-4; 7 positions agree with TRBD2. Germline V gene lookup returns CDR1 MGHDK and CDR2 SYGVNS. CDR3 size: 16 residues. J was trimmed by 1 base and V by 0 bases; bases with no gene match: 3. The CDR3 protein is CASSEYRRGAKNIQYF. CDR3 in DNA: TGTGCCAGCAGTGAATATCGGCGGGGGGCCAAAAACATTCAGTACTTC.

CDR3 residues: CASSPGYNEQFF. The CDR3 DNA reads TGCGCCAGCAGCCCAGGGTACAATGAGCAGTTCTTC. The rearrangement links TRBV4-1 to TRBJ2-1; the D gene is possibly TRBD1 (5 bases). The V and J ends lost 4 bases and 4 bases respectively, with 5 bases between them. The CDR3 runs to 12 residues. Germline V CDR1 and CDR2: MGHRA, YSYEKL.

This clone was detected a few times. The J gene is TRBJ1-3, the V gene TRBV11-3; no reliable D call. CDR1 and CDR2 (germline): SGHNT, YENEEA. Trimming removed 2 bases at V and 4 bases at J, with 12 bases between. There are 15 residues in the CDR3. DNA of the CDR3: TGTGCCAGCAGCTTAAAGAGGGCCCCCGGAAACACCATATATTTT. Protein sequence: CASSLKRAPGNTIYF.

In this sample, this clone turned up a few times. The CDR3 here is CASSSWRAEQYF. The CDR3 DNA follows: TGTGCCAGCAGCTCCTGGCGGGCCGAGCAGTACTTC. The chain couples TRBV5-6 to TRBJ2-7, with a tentative D call TRBD2 (5 bases). Germline CDR1 and CDR2: SGHDT and YYEEEE. The CDR3 runs to 12 residues. Trimming took off 3 bases at V and 6 bases at J, with 10 bases between the two ends.

As DNA, the CDR3 is TGCGCCAGCAGCCAAGCACCGAGAGCGGTTCGGAAATATAGCAATCAGCCCCAGCATTTT. This sequence encodes CASSQAPRAVRKYSNQPQHF. V usage is TRBV4-1 and J usage is TRBJ1-5, with D uncertain. The CDR3 covers 20 residues. V lost 1 base and J lost 0, with 22 bases in between. Germline values: CDR1 MGHRA, CDR2 YSYEKL.

The CDR3 nucleotides read TGTGCCAGTTCCATAGCGGGTAGCCCCTACAATGAGCAGTTCTTC. Translation: CASSIAGSPYNEQFF. The chain joins TRBV11-3 to TRBJ2-1, with 7 bases identical to TRBD2. Per the germline V gene, CDR1 is SGHNT and CDR2 is YENEEA. CDR3 length: 15 amino acids. With V trimmed by 9 bases and J by 2 bases, 10 bases remained unmatched.

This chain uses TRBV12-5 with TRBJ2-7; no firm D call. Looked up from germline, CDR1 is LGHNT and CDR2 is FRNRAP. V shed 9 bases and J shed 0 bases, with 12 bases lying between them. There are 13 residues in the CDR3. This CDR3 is CASGTGFSYEQYF. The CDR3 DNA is TGTGCTAGCGGAACGGGTTTCTCCTACGAGCAGTACTTC.

CDR3 DNA sequence: TGTGCCAGCAGCCCTTTTCTAGGGACTAGCAAAGTGACCGGGGAGCTGTTTTTT. Protein product: CASSPFLGTSKVTGELFF. The rearrangement joins TRBV5-6 to TRBJ2-2, with 9 bases identical to TRBD2. CDR3 length equals 18 residues. CDR1 and CDR2 from the germline V gene are SGHDT and YYEEEE. V dropped 4 bases and J dropped 5; count of bases not matched to a gene: 15.